The clone carrying this T cell receptor beta chain showed up many times. Its antigen remains unidentified. Germline-derived CDR1 and CDR2 are SGHKS and YYEKEE (reference sequence). The CDR3 runs to 19 residues. The V and J ends lost 1 base and 4 bases, in that order; junction bases with no gene match: 15. TCRdb itself ran the 5' RACE reads through MiXCR, one entry per CDR3 protein. This sample yields some 500,000 distinct CDR3 sequences, of which roughly 13% are seen a single time; about 14% belongs to the top ten. These data belong to a study of T cells after yellow fever vaccination. Overall study findings and caveats: Few clonotypes appeared in both CD4 and CD8 compartments.

The receptor was derived from a man younger than 40 who received the YFV17D yellow fever vaccine. The chain uses TRBV5-5 and TRBJ2-7; 12 bases line up with TRBD1. Sample: PBMCs, taken on the day of the yellow fever booster vaccination. The CDR3 loop reads CASSLWGATGTGGEYEQYF. In nucleotides, the CDR3 is TGTGCCAGCAGCTTGTGGGGAGCAACCGGGACAGGGGGCGAGTACGAGCAGTACTTC.